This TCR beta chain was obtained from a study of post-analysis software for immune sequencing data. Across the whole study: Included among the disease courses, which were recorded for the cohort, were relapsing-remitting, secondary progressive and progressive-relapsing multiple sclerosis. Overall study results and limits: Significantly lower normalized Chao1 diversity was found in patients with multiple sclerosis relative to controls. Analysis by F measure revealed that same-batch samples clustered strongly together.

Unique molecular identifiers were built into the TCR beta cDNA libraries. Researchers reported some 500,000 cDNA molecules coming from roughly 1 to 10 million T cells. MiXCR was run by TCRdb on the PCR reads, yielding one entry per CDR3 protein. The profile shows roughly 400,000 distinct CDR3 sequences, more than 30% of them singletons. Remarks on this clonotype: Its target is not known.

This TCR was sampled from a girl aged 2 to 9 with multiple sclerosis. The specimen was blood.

DNA of the CDR3: TGTGCTAGTGGTTCGCAAACTCCCGGCGGCGGTTACGAGCAGTACTTC. Translating it yields CASGSQTPGGGYEQYF. This chain joins TRBV12-5 and TRBJ2-5; D is unresolved. The DNA end is more similar to TRBJ2-7, so the J call may be wrong. This CDR3 spans 16 amino acids. Per germline, CDR1 LGHNT and CDR2 FRNRAP.